The 25 T cell receptor beta chains given below trace back to one sample, sequenced in a study of blood T cell repertoires in COVID-19. Here immunoSEQ multiplex PCR was the method, and the copy in TCRdb shows in-frame clones only, minus some. This table has under 250,000 clones, roughly 75% appearing once. The sample consisted of peripheral blood. These receptors were obtained from a woman in her sixties or seventies with acute or convalescent COVID-19.

This clone has ten or more counts. The genes are TRBV4-3 and TRBJ2-2; D possibly corresponds to TRBD1 (5 bases). V lost 0 bases and J 3 bases, leaving 8 bases between the germline ends. The length of the CDR3 is 15 residues. CDR1 LGHNA and CDR2 YSLEER come from the germline V gene. In DNA, the CDR3 is TGCGCCAGCAGCCAAGATCCAGGGTACACCGGGGAGCTGTTTTTT. Translation gives CASSQDPGYTGELFF.

V gene TRBV5-1 combines with J gene TRBJ1-6, with 7 bases that match TRBD1. Germline-derived CDR1 and CDR2 are SGHRS and YFSETQ. Trimming cost V 3 bases and J 5 bases; bases outside gene matches: 5. The CDR3 sequence is 15 residues long. CDR3 nucleotides: TGCGCCAGCAGCTCAGGGACAGACAATAATTCACCCCTCCACTTT. This gives the protein CASSSGTDNNSPLHF.

This clone was seen a handful of times. The genes are TRBV24-1 and TRBJ2-3; TRBD1 is a possible D gene (6 bases). Germline V CDR1 and CDR2: KGHDR, SFDVKD. The CDR3 length is 14 residues. Trimming pared 3 bases from V and 2 bases from J, leaving 8 bases between. The CDR3 sequence is CATSDQGTTDTQYF. The CDR3 bases are TGTGCCACCAGTGATCAGGGGACCACAGATACGCAGTATTTT.

In this sample, this clone turned up once. The chain combines TRBV6-6 with TRBJ2-4; no clear D gene. Trimming took 8 bases from V and 1 from J, leaving 12 bases between them. The CDR3 has 14 amino acids. Germline lookup yields CDR1 MNHNY and CDR2 SVGAGI (reference sequence). The CDR3 loop is CASVQEQAKNIQYF. The CDR3 bases are TGTGCCAGCGTGCAGGAACAGGCCAAAAACATTCAGTACTTC.

With regard to this clone: The same CDR3 can be traced to other DNA sequences in this sample. The rearrangement uses TRBV3-1 (or the pseudogene TRBV3-2) and TRBJ2-3; 10 nucleotides agree with TRBD2. CDR3 length: 15 residues. The ends lost 4 bases at V and 5 bases at J; junction bases unmatched: 6. The germline CDR1 and CDR2 sequences are LGHDT and YNNKEL (reference sequence). CDR3 loop: CASSLSGGAEDTQYF. CDR3 in DNA: TGTGCCAGCAGCCTCAGCGGGGGGGCCGAAGATACGCAGTATTTT.

The chain links TRBV7-3 to TRBJ2-3, with D perhaps TRBD1 (5 bases). Germline V gene sequence: CDR1 SGHTA, CDR2 FQGTGA. This CDR3 comprises 13 residues. Trimming stripped 0 bases from V and 5 bases from J, with 6 bases between. CDR3 coding DNA: TGTGCCAGCAGCTTAACGCAGGGAGATACGCAGTATTTT. Translated, it gives CASSLTQGDTQYF.

The CDR3 DNA follows: TGCGCCAGCAGACTCGACAGGGGGATCTACAATGAGCAGTTCTTC. Translating it yields CASRLDRGIYNEQFF. The V call is TRBV4-3, the J call TRBJ2-1; 9 bases align to TRBD1. There are 15 residues in the CDR3. Germline lookup yields CDR1 LGHNA and CDR2 YSLEER. Unmatched junction bases numbered 6, after V lost 6 bases and J lost 3 bases.

V and J are TRBV18 and TRBJ1-5; 7 nucleotides agree with TRBD1. The CDR3 covers 15 residues. The germline V gene encodes CDR1 KGHSH and CDR2 LQKENI. V lost 1 base and J lost 10; bases outside the gene matches: 10. The CDR3: CASSPQSTGEYPQHF. CDR3 sequence (DNA): TGTGCCAGCTCACCACAAAGTACAGGGGAGTACCCCCAGCATTTT.

The chain carries TRBV3-1 (or the pseudogene TRBV3-2) and TRBJ1-1, with a possible D match to TRBD1 (5 bases). The germline V gene encodes CDR1 LGHDT and CDR2 YNNKEL (reference sequence). The CDR3 extends over 16 amino acids. V was pared by 3 bases and J by 4 bases, with 18 bases between. DNA of the CDR3: TGTGCCAGCAGCCAGACACGGGGGACGTCCAGCACTGAAGCTTTCTTT. Translated: CASSQTRGTSSTEAFF.

The chain employs TRBV6-2 or TRBV6-3 and TRBJ1-6, with D unclear. Germline V lookup: CDR1 MNHEY, CDR2 SVGEGT. The CDR3 contains 12 residues. Deletions cut 2 bases from V and 11 bases from J, with 7 bases between. The CDR3 DNA reads TGTGCCAGCAGTTACGCCGGGGCACCCCTCCACTTT. Its protein is CASSYAGAPLHF.

This clone has more than one count but fewer than ten. The J gene is TRBJ1-5, the V gene TRBV6-2 or TRBV6-3; D is uncertain. The CDR3 consists of 14 residues. Deletions cut 5 bases from V and 7 bases from J, with 15 bases between. Germline V gene data show CDR1 as MNHEY and CDR2 as SVGEGT. CDR3 loop: CASSLDSGGQPQHF. The DNA of the CDR3 is TGTGCCAGCAGTCTTGACTCGGGCGGGCAGCCCCAGCATTTT.

V and J are TRBV7-2 and TRBJ2-1, with TRBD1 matching 8 bases. The length of the CDR3 is 18 residues. After removal of 2 bases from V and 4 bases from J, the junction contained 13 bases not matched to a gene. Germline V gene data show CDR1 as SGHTA and CDR2 as FQGNSA. CDR3: CASSLRPPSRTGYNEQFF. CDR3 DNA: TGTGCCAGCAGCTTAAGGCCCCCATCCCGGACAGGGTACAATGAGCAGTTCTTC.

Only a few counts were recorded for this clone. This rearrangement joins TRBV30 to TRBJ1-3; D unclear. CDR1 and CDR2 from the germline V gene are GTSNPN and SVGIG (reference sequence). Trimming removed 2 bases from V and 0 bases from J, with 5 bases in between. The CDR3 has 13 residues. CDR3 sequence: CAWSLNSGNTIYF. The CDR3 DNA is TGTGCCTGGAGTCTAAACTCTGGAAACACCATATATTTT.

This clone was observed a few times. The chain uses TRBV6-5 and TRBJ1-2, with TRBD1 matching 10 bases. There are 15 residues in the CDR3. The V gene end was trimmed by 2 bases and the J gene end by 5 bases; junction bases not matched to a gene: 5. Germline CDR1 reads MNHEY; CDR2 reads SVGAGI. CDR3 amino acids: CASSYPTGGVYGYTF. In DNA, the CDR3 is TGTGCCAGCAGTTACCCGACAGGGGGCGTTTATGGCTACACCTTC.

This clone has only a few counts. The V gene is TRBV2, the J gene TRBJ1-1, with D hard to call. Deletions cut 8 bases from V and 4 bases from J, with 11 bases between. In germline, CDR1 is SNHLY, CDR2 FYNNEI. The CDR3 is 12 residues long. CDR3 sequence (DNA): TGTGCCAGCTCTACTTGGGCCACTGAAGCTTTCTTT. Amino acids: CASSTWATEAFF.

This chain links TRBV2 with TRBJ2-5, with 8 nucleotides matching TRBD1. The V segment lost 5 bases and the J segment 6 bases; nucleotides outside the gene matches: 17. Germline V gives CDR1 SNHLY, CDR2 FYNNEI. This CDR3 has 17 residues. The CDR3 here is CASSPRSSPGGAQTQYF. For the CDR3, the DNA is TGTGCCAGCAGTCCCAGATCCAGTCCAGGGGGCGCACAGACCCAGTACTTC. Full variable domain (outside the CDR3, taken from reference TRBV2 and TRBJ2-5): EPEVTQTPSHQVTQMGQEVILRCVPISNHLYFYWYRQILGQKVEFLVSFYNNEISEKSEIFDDQFSVERPDGSNFTLKIRSTKLEDSAMYFCASSPRSSPGGAQTQYFGPGTRLLVL.

The CDR3 here is CASRLYRGYQPQHF. The CDR3 nucleotides read TGTGCCAGCAGGCTGTACAGGGGTTATCAGCCCCAGCATTTT. The rearrangement uses TRBV6-5 and TRBJ1-5, with 7 bases fitting TRBD1. V gave up 6 bases and J gave up 5 bases; unmatched junction bases: 7. Germline V CDR1 and CDR2: MNHEY, SVGAGI. This CDR3 has 14 residues.

V usage is TRBV5-4 and J usage is TRBJ1-2; TRBD1 matches at 8 bases. The ends lost 0 bases at V and 13 bases at J; junction bases unmatched: 11. This CDR3 is 14 amino acids long. Germline CDR1 reads SGHNT; CDR2 reads YYREEE (reference sequence). DNA of the CDR3: TGTGCCAGCAGCTTGGATTTACAGGGGGTAGGGCGCACCTTC. Translation: CASSLDLQGVGRTF.

The chain uses TRBV25-1 and TRBJ2-7; 7 bases align to TRBD2. This CDR3 has 14 residues. V lost 3 bases and J lost 4; bases outside the gene matches: 6. Germline assignment: CDR1 MGHDK and CDR2 SYGVNS. The CDR3 DNA follows: TGTGCCAGCAGTGATGAGATAGCGGGTTACGAGCAGTACTTC. It encodes CASSDEIAGYEQYF.

This clone is termed medium-sized. The rearrangement uses TRBV5-1 and TRBJ1-1, with 8 positions matching TRBD1. V trimming: 7 bases; J trimming: 5 bases; junction bases outside the gene matches: 10. This CDR3 is 14 amino acids long. Germline values: CDR1 SGHRS, CDR2 YFSETQ. This CDR3 is CASRTDREGTEAFF. DNA of the CDR3: TGCGCCAGCCGAACGGACAGGGAAGGAACTGAAGCTTTCTTT.

The V and J genes are TRBV4-1 and TRBJ2-3, with 10 bases matching TRBD1. This CDR3 is built from 17 residues. CDR1 and CDR2 (germline): MGHRA, YSYEKL. The V and J ends lost 2 bases and 6 bases, in that order; junction bases with no gene match: 11. CDR3: CASSQSVPGQGLDTQYF. CDR3 bases: TGCGCCAGCAGCCAATCTGTTCCGGGACAGGGGCTGGATACGCAGTATTTT.

The gene calls are TRBV3-1 (or the pseudogene TRBV3-2) and TRBJ2-1, with 11 bases aligning to TRBD1. CDR3 length equals 17 residues. CDR1 is LGHDT and CDR2 is YNNKEL in the germline V gene (reference sequence). Trimming removed 8 bases from V and 4 bases from J; junction bases left unmatched: 13. The CDR3 nucleotides are TGTGCCAGCGTATCAACTTCCGGGACAGGGGGATACAATGAGCAGTTCTTC. Amino acid sequence: CASVSTSGTGGYNEQFF.

The chain carries TRBV6-5 and TRBJ2-1, with D perhaps matching TRBD1 (5 bases). Germline V gene data show CDR1 as MNHEY and CDR2 as SVGAGI. Trimming took 6 bases from V and 4 from J, leaving 13 bases between them. CDR3 size: 14 residues. The CDR3 loop is CASSESQGYNEQFF. CDR3 in DNA: TGTGCCAGCAGCGAGTCCCAGGGTTACAATGAGCAGTTCTTC.

This clone was recorded only once. The CDR3 DNA follows: TGTGCCAGCAGCTTAGTAGTAGGGGTTCAGCCCCAGCATTTT. It encodes CASSLVVGVQPQHF. The V call is TRBV7-9, the J call TRBJ1-5, with D maybe TRBD1 (5 bases). There are 14 residues in the CDR3. Between the trimmed V and J ends, which lost 1 base and 6 bases, there was a span of 10 bases. In germline, CDR1 is SEHNR, CDR2 FQNEAQ (reference sequence).

The V and J genes are TRBV14 and TRBJ1-6, with D perhaps TRBD1 (5 bases). This CDR3 spans 14 amino acids. The germline gives CDR1 SGHDN, CDR2 FVKESK. Deletions cut 4 bases from V and 14 bases from J, with 18 bases between. CDR3 amino acids: CASSPIVQGGTLHF. Here the CDR3 DNA reads TGTGCCAGCAGCCCGATCGTCCAGGGAGGGACCCTCCACTTT.